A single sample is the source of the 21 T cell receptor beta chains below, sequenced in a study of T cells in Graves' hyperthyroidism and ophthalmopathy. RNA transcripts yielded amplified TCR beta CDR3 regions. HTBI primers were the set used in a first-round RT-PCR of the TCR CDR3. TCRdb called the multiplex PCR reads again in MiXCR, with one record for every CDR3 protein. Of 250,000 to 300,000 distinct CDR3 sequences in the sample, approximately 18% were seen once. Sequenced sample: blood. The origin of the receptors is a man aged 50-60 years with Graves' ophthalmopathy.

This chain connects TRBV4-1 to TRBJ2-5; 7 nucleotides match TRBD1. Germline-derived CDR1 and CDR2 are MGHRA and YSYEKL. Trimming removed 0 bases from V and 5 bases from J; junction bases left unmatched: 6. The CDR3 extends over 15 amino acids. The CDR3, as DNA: TGCGCCAGCAGCCAAGATGCGAGACAGGGTGAGACCCAGTACTTC. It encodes CASSQDARQGETQYF.

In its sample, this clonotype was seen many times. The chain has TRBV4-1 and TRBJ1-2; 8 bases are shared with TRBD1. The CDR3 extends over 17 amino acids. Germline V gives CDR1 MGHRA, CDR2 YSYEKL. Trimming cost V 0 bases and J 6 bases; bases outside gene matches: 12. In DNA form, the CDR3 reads TGCGCCAGCAGCCAAGATCTCCAGGGGGCCCAGTTCGATGGCTACACCTTC. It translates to CASSQDLQGAQFDGYTF.

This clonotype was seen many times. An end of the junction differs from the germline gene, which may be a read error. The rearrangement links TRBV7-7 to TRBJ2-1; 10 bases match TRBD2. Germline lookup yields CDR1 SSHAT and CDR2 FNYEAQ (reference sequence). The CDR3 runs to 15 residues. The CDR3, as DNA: TGTGCTAGCAGCTTAGGAGATAGCGGGAGGCATGAGCAGTTCTTC. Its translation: CASSLGDSGRHEQFF.

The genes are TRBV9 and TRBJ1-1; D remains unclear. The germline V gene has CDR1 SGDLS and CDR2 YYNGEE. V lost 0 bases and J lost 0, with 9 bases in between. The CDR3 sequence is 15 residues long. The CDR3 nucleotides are TGTGCCAGCAGCGTAGATGGCGCAGTGAACACTGAAGCTTTCTTT. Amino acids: CASSVDGAVNTEAFF.

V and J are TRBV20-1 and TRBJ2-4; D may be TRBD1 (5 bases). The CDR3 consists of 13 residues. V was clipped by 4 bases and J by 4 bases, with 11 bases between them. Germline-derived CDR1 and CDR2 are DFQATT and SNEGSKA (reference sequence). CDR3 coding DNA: TGCAGTGCTATGGATAGGGGTAAAAACATTCAGTACTTC. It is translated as CSAMDRGKNIQYF.

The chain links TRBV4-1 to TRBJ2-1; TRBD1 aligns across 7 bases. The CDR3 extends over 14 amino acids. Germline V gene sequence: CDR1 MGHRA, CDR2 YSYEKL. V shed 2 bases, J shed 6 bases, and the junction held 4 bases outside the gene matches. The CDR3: CASSQLQGINEQFF. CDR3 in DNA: TGCGCCAGCAGCCAACTACAGGGGATCAATGAGCAGTTCTTC.

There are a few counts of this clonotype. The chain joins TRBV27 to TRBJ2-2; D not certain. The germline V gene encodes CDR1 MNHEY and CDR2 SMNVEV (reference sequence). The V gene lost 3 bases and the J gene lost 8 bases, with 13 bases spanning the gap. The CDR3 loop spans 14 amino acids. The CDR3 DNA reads TGTGCCAGCAGTTTTTCCCTAGGAACTGGGGAGCTGTTTTTT. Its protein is CASSFSLGTGELFF.

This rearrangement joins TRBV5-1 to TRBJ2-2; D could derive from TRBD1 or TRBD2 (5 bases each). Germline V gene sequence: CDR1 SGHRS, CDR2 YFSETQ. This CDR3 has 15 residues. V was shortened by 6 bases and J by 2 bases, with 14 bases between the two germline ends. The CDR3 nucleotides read TGCGCCAGCACCACGCGAGGGGCCAACACCGGGGAGCTGTTTTTT. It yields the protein CASTTRGANTGELFF.

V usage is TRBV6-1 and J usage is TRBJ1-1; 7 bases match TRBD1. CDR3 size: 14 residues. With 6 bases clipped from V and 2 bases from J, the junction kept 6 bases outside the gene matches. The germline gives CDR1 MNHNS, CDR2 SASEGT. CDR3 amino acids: CASRMDRLNTEAFF. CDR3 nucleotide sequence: TGTGCCAGCAGAATGGACAGGCTCAACACTGAAGCTTTCTTT.

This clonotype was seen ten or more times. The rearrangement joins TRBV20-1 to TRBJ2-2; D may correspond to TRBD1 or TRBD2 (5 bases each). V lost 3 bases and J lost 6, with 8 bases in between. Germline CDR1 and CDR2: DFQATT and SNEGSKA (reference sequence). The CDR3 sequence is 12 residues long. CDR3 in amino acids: CSARRGAGELFF. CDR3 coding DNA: TGCAGTGCTAGGAGAGGGGCCGGGGAGCTGTTTTTT.

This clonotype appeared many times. This CDR3 reads CAWSEDLNEKLFF. The CDR3, as DNA: TGTGCCTGGAGTGAGGATCTTAATGAAAAACTGTTTTTT. The chain is built from TRBV30 and TRBJ1-4, with D unresolved. Germline assignment: CDR1 GTSNPN and CDR2 SVGIG (reference sequence). Trimming took 1 base from V and 4 from J, leaving 7 bases between them. The CDR3 consists of 13 residues.

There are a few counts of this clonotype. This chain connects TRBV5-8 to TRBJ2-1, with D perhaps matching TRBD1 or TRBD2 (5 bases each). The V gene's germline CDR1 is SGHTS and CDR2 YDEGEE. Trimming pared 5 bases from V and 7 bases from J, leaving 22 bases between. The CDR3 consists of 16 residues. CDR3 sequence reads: CASRSLGTGKENEQFF. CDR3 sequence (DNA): TGTGCCAGCAGATCCTTAGGGACGGGGAAAGAGAATGAGCAGTTCTTC.

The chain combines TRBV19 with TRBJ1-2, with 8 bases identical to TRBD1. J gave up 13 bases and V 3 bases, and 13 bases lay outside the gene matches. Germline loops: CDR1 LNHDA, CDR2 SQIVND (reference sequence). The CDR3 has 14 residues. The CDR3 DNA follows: TGTGCCAGTAGTATCGGTGCCGGGACAGGTCTTGCCACCTTC. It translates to CASSIGAGTGLATF. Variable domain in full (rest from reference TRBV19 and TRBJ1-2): DGGITQSPKYLFRKEGQNVTLSCEQNLNHDAMYWYRQDPGQGLRLIYYSQIVNDFQKGDIAEGYSVSREKKESFPLTVTSAQKNPTAFYLCASSIGAGTGLATFGSGTRLTVV.

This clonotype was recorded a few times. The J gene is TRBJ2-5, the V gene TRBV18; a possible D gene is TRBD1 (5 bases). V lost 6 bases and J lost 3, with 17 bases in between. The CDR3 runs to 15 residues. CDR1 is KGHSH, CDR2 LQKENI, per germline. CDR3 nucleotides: TGTGCCAGCTCCCCAGGTGGGGCATTGAAAGAGACCCAGTACTTC. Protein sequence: CASSPGGALKETQYF.

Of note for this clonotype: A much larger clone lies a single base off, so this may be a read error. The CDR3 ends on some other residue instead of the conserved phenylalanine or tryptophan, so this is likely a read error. CDR3 residues: CSARPPQGLSYEQYL. DNA for the CDR3: TGCAGTGCTAGGCCCCCCCAGGGACTCTCCTACGAGCAGTACCTC. This chain joins TRBV20-1 and TRBJ2-7; TRBD2 is a possible D gene (6 bases). V shed 3 bases and J shed 0 bases, with 15 bases lying between them. The germline V gene has CDR1 DFQATT and CDR2 SNEGSKA (reference sequence). This CDR3 comprises 15 residues.

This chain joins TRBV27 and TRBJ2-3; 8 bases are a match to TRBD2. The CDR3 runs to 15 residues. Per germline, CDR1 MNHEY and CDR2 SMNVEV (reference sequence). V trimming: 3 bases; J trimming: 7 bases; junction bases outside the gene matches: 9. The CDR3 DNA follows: TGTGCCAGCAGTTTTAGCGGGATCTTGGCCTATACGCAGTATTTT. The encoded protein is CASSFSGILAYTQYF.

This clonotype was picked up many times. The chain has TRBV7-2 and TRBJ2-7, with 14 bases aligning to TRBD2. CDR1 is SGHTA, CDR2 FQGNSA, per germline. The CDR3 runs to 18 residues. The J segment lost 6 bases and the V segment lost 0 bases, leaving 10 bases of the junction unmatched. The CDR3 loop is CASSLAPPTSGRAPEQYF. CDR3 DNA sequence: TGTGCCAGCAGCTTAGCCCCCCCGACTAGCGGGAGGGCCCCCGAGCAGTACTTC.

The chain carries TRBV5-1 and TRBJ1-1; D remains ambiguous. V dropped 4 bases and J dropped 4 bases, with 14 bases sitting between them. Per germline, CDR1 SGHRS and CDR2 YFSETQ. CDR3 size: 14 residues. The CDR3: CASSQHTPPTEAFF. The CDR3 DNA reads TGCGCCAGCAGCCAACACACCCCTCCCACTGAAGCTTTCTTT. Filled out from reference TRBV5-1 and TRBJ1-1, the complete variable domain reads KAGVTQTPRYLIKTRGQQVTLSCSPISGHRSVSWYQQTPGQGLQFLFEYFSETQRNKGNFPGRFSGRQFSNSRSEMNVSTLELGDSALYLCASSQHTPPTEAFFGQGTRLTVV.

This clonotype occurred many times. CDR3 DNA sequence: TGTGCCAGCAGCTTGGTCGACGGGAAACCCTACGAGCAGTACTTC. It translates to CASSLVDGKPYEQYF. This chain connects TRBV5-6 to TRBJ2-7; maybe TRBD2 (5 bases). This CDR3 has 15 residues. Trimming left V 0 bases short and J 2 bases short, with 12 bases between. The V gene's germline CDR1 is SGHDT and CDR2 YYEEEE.

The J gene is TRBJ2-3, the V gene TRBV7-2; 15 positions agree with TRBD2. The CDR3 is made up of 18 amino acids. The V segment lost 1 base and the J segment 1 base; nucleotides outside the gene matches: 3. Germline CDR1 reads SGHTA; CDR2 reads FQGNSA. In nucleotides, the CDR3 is TGTGCCAGCAGCTTAGGGACTAGCGGGAGGGTTGGCACAGATACGCAGTATTTT. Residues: CASSLGTSGRVGTDTQYF.

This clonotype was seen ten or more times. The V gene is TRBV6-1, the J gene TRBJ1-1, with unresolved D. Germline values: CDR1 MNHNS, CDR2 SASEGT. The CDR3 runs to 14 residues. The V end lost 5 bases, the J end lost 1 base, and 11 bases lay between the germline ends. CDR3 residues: CASSTQRWNTEAFF. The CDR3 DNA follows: TGTGCCAGCAGTACCCAACGATGGAACACTGAAGCTTTCTTT.